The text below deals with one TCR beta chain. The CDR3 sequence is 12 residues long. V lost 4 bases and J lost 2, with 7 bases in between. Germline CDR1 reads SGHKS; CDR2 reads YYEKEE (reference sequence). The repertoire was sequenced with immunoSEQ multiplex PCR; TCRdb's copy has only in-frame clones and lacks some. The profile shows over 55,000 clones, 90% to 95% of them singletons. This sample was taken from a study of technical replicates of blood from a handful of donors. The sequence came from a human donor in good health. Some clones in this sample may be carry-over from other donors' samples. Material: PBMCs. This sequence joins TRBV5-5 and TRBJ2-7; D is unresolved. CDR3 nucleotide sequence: TGTGCCAGCAGCGCGGAAACCTACGAGCAGTACTTC. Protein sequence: CASSAETYEQYF.